These 10 T cell receptor beta chains were sequenced from one sample in a study of T cell responses to AZD1222 COVID-19 vaccine. The data were produced by immunoSEQ multiplex PCR, yet TCRdb's version contains in-frame clones alone and is incomplete. This sample carries more than 90,000 clones, 70% to 90% of them seen once, and the ten largest clones take 9.5% to 13%. This specimen was peripheral blood, taken 28 days after the second AZD1222 dose. The source of these receptors is an adult who received the AZD1222 COVID-19 vaccine.

The gene calls are TRBV27 and TRBJ2-5; 8 positions agree with TRBD1. The germline gives CDR1 MNHEY, CDR2 SMNVEV (reference sequence). The V gene end was trimmed by 5 bases and the J gene end by 6 bases; junction bases not matched to a gene: 11. This CDR3 region has 15 residues. CDR3 nucleotide sequence: TGTGCCAGCAGTCCCAGGACAGGGTTTATGAAGACCCAGTACTTC. This gives the protein CASSPRTGFMKTQYF.

This sequence joins TRBV7-9 and TRBJ1-4; possible D gene TRBD1, 5 bases. Trimming pared 7 bases from V and 7 bases from J, leaving 25 bases between. CDR3 length equals 17 residues. CDR1 and CDR2 from the germline V gene are SEHNR and FQNEAQ (reference sequence). In DNA form, the CDR3 reads TGTGCCAGCACCCCGACCAGGGCGGGGTCAACGGGTGAAAAACTGTTTTTT. Translating gives CASTPTRAGSTGEKLFF.

The genes are TRBV28 and TRBJ2-7; either TRBD1 or TRBD2 may fit D (6 bases each). With 5 bases removed from V and 4 bases from J, the gap between germline ends came to 21 bases. The germline CDR1 and CDR2 sequences are MDHEN and SYDVKM. The CDR3 extends over 16 amino acids. CDR3 loop: CASSGYEGGSEYEQYF. As DNA, the CDR3 is TGTGCCAGCAGTGGCTATGAAGGGGGGTCTGAGTACGAGCAGTACTTC.

J is TRBJ2-3 and V is TRBV7-6; D is uncertain. CDR1 SGHVS and CDR2 FNYEAQ come from the germline V gene. V was clipped by 3 bases and J by 0 bases, with 4 bases between them. The CDR3 spans 13 residues. CDR3 amino acids: CASSFYSTDTQYF. DNA of the CDR3: TGTGCCAGCAGCTTCTACAGCACAGATACGCAGTATTTT.

This clone was seen only once. This chain connects TRBV4-2 to TRBJ2-7, with 11 bases fitting TRBD2. CDR1 is LGHNA and CDR2 is YNFKEQ in the germline V gene. The CDR3 is 18 residues long. The trim removed 0 bases at V and 5 bases at J, leaving 12 bases unmatched. The CDR3 bases are TGTGCCAGCAGCCAAGATTTACTAGCGGGAGTCTCAGGAAACGAGCAGTACTTC. Translating gives CASSQDLLAGVSGNEQYF.

This clone was detected once. This sequence joins TRBV11-3 and TRBJ2-1, with a tentative D call TRBD2 (5 bases). The CDR3 is made up of 13 amino acids. Germline V gene data show CDR1 as SGHNT and CDR2 as YENEEA. V lost 4 bases and J lost 15, with 19 bases in between. The CDR3 protein is CASSSLSEAPLFF. CDR3 nucleotides: TGTGCCAGCAGCTCTCTCTCGGAGGCCCCACTGTTCTTC. The full variable domain, completed using reference TRBV11-3 and TRBJ2-1, is EAGVVQSPRYKIIEKKQPVAFWCNPISGHNTLYWYLQNLGQGPELLIRYENEEAVDDSQLPKDRFSAERLKGVDSTLKIQPAELGDSAVYLCASSSLSEAPLFFGPGTRLTVL.

The V gene is TRBV7-9, the J gene TRBJ1-2, with D possibly matching TRBD1 (5 bases). The germline gives CDR1 SEHNR, CDR2 FQNEAQ (reference sequence). The CDR3 is made up of 16 amino acids. Trimming removed 2 bases from V and 4 bases from J, with 17 bases in between. CDR3 sequence reads: CASSLYSPGTVYGYTF. CDR3 DNA sequence: TGTGCCAGCAGCTTATACTCCCCCGGGACCGTCTATGGCTACACCTTC.

The genes are TRBV20-1 and TRBJ1-2, with D unclear. CDR3 size: 11 residues. V shed 6 bases and J shed 8 bases, with 13 bases lying between them. Germline V CDR1 and CDR2: DFQATT, SNEGSKA (reference sequence). CDR3 nucleotides: TGCAGTGCAAATGACATCCCCGGCTACACCTTC. Translating it yields CSANDIPGYTF.

The V and J genes are TRBV12-3 or TRBV12-4 and TRBJ2-7; D remains ambiguous. V was shortened by 5 bases and J by 0 bases, with 8 bases between the two germline ends. This CDR3 comprises 13 residues. This chain's CDR3 is CASSPPSSYEQYF. The CDR3 nucleotides are TGTGCCAGCAGTCCTCCCAGCTCCTACGAGCAGTACTTC.

The chain is built from TRBV19 and TRBJ2-1; 8 bases map to TRBD1. Trimming removed 5 bases from V and 7 bases from J; junction bases left unmatched: 16. CDR1 and CDR2 (germline): LNHDA, SQIVND (reference sequence). This CDR3 contains 17 residues. CDR3 in DNA: TGTGCCAGTAGTCAAATCATGGGCCAGGGGGCTGCAAATGAGCAGTTCTTC. This sequence encodes CASSQIMGQGAANEQFF.